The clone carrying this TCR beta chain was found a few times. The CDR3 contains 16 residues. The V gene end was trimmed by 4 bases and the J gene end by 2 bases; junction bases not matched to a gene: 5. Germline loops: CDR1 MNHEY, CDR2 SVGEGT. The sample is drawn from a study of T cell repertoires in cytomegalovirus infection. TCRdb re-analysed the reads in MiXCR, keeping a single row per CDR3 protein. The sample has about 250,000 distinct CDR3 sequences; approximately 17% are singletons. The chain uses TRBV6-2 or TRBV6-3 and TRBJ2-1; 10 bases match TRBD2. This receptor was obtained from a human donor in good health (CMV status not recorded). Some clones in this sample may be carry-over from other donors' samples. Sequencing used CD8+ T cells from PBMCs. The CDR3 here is CASSLSGGAAYNEQFF. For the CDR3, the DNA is TGTGCCAGCAGTTTAAGCGGGGGGGCCGCCTACAATGAGCAGTTCTTC.